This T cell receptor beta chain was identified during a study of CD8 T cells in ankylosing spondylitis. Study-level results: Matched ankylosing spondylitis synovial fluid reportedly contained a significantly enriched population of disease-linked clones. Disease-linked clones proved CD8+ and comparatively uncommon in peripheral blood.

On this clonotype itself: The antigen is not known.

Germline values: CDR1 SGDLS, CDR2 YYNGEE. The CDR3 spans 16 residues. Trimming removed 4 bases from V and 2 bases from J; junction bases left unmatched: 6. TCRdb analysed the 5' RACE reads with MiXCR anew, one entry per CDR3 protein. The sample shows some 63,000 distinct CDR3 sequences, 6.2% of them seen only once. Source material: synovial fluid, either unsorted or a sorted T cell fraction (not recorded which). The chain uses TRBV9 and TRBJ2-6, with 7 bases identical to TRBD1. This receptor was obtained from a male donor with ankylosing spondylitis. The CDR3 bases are TGTGCCAGCAGCTTATTCGACAGGGCTGGGGCCAACGTCCTGACTTTC. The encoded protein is CASSLFDRAGANVLTF.